The subject of this entry is one T cell receptor (beta chain). As yet, its antigen is unknown. PCR employed 60 Vbeta and 13 Jbeta primers. Libraries were prepared by immunoSEQ multiplex PCR; TCRdb keeps only in-frame clonotypes and omits some of them. The table has 130,000 or so clones, 75% seen once. This record belongs to a study of cytomegalovirus exposure and HLA in healthy donors. Overall study findings and caveats: High specificity and sensitivity for cytomegalovirus status were reported for the classifier. Across HLA loci, a later analysis found differing TCR association rates, with DRB1 most and HLA-C fewest. Prediction of most subjects' HLA-A and HLA-B alleles by TCR beta sequences was reportedly accurate. Cytomegalovirus-associated TCR beta chains were listed, numbering over 150.

The germline V and J ends were trimmed by 1 base and 3 bases, with 14 bases remaining between them. This CDR3 contains 15 residues. The V gene's germline CDR1 is SGDLS and CDR2 YYNGEE. Sequenced: PBMCs. J is TRBJ2-7 and V is TRBV9, with D tentatively TRBD1 (6 bases). This clonotype was obtained from a woman aged 40 to 50 in good health and CMV-seropositive. CDR3 nucleotide sequence: TGTGCCAGCAGCGTAAATCAGGGGAGTAACTACGAGCAGTACTTC. Translated, it gives CASSVNQGSNYEQYF.